This T cell receptor beta chain appears in the sequencing data of a study of CD8 T cells in Susac syndrome. TEMRA cells were enriched by FACS, and CD4+ and CD8+ T cells were negatively isolated. Reverse transcription of roughly 0.5 to 1 ug RNA was performed with random hexamers. An immunoSEQ multiplex PCR amplified TCR beta CDR3 over 54 Vbeta and 13 Jbeta. TCRdb re-derived calls from the immunoSEQ multiplex PCR reads in MiXCR, one entry per CDR3 protein. The table includes over 350,000 distinct CDR3 sequences, more than 70% detected once. The specimen was CD8+ T cells from PBMCs. This TCR derives from a human donor with multiple sclerosis.

The CDR3 DNA follows: TGCAGCGTGTCGGGGGGGGACGTCTCCTACGAGCAGTACTTC. Amino acids: CSVSGGDVSYEQYF. The V gene is TRBV29-1, the J gene TRBJ2-7; TRBD2 aligns across 8 bases. The V gene end was trimmed by 6 bases and the J gene end by 0 bases; junction bases not matched to a gene: 7. Germline lookup yields CDR1 SQVTM and CDR2 ANQGSEA. The CDR3 contains 14 residues.